The rows below give T cell receptor beta chains drawn from one sample of a study of T cell changes during pregnancy in multiple sclerosis. Generated by immunoSEQ multiplex PCR, the TCRdb table keeps only in-frame clones and is missing some. The repertoire consists of around 51,000 clones, with 85% to 95% occurring once and the leading ten covering around 0.6%. Sequencing was performed on CD4+ T cells from peripheral blood mononuclear cells, taken in the second trimester of pregnancy. Receptors originate from a female donor with multiple sclerosis, enrolled in a pregnancy study. CDR3s include the opening cysteine and the closing phenylalanine or tryptophan. Fields, in order: V gene, CDR3 length, J gene, clone size, D gene, CDR3 protein, CDR3 DNA. D genes are given only for firm matches. Rows give clone size only sometimes, using once, few, many, or a class for an expanded clone.

TRBV29-1	11	TRBJ2-7	NA	TRBD2	CSVRGAYEQYF	TGCAGCGTTCGGGGGGCCTACGAGCAGTACTTC
TRBV19	16	TRBJ1-1	NA	NA	CASSIIQTPPRAEAFF	TGTGCCAGTAGTATAATACAGACCCCCCCGAGGGCTGAAGCTTTCTTT
TRBV6-1	15	TRBJ2-7	NA	NA	CASSEGPGARYEQYF	TGTGCCAGCAGTGAAGGGCCCGGAGCTCGCTACGAGCAGTACTTC
TRBV7-3	13	TRBJ2-2	NA	TRBD2	CASSARTRNELFF	TGTGCCAGCAGCGCTCGGACTAGGAACGAGCTGTTTTTT
TRBV10-3	15	TRBJ1-1	few	TRBD1	CAISARTGANTEAFF	TGTGCCATCAGCGCCAGGACAGGGGCTAACACTGAAGCTTTCTTT
TRBV29-1	13	TRBJ1-2	once	NA	CSVQQGPNYGYTF	TGCAGCGTTCAACAGGGCCCTAACTATGGCTACACCTTC
TRBV7-9	15	TRBJ1-6	few	NA	CASRGTIGRNSPLHF	TGTGCCAGCAGAGGGACAATCGGCCGAAATTCACCCCTCCACTTT
TRBV30	13	TRBJ1-2	once	NA	CASGTLGDYGYTF	TGTGCCAGCGGGACCCTGGGCGACTATGGCTACACCTTC
TRBV12-5	14	TRBJ2-1	NA	TRBD1	CASGGQPLNNEQFF	TGTGCTAGTGGGGGACAGCCTTTAAACAATGAGCAGTTCTTC
TRBV6-5	12	TRBJ1-1	NA	NA	CATNPGYTEAFF	TGTGCCACCAACCCAGGGTACACTGAAGCTTTCTTT
TRBV7-2	14	TRBJ2-2	NA	NA	CASSLITVPGELFF	TGTGCCAGCAGCTTAATAACAGTACCCGGGGAGCTGTTTTTT
TRBV4-3	16	TRBJ1-2	NA	TRBD1	CASSPQGTGGLGGYTF	TGCGCCAGCAGCCCGCAGGGGACAGGGGGATTAGGAGGCTACACCTTC
TRBV6-1	12	TRBJ2-7	NA	TRBD1	CASMKGTGKQYF	TGTGCCAGCATGAAGGGGACAGGGAAGCAGTACTTC
TRBV7-3	16	TRBJ1-1	NA	NA	CASSVQGPVLNTEAFF	TGTGCCAGCAGCGTACAGGGCCCTGTTCTGAACACTGAAGCTTTCTTT
TRBV5-6	15	TRBJ1-5	NA	NA	CASSLGSQGDQPQHF	TGTGCCAGCAGCTTGGGATCCCAGGGTGATCAGCCCCAGCATTTT
TRBV19	14	TRBJ1-1	NA	TRBD1	CASLRQGRWTEAFF	TGTGCCAGCCTCCGACAGGGTAGGTGGACTGAAGCTTTCTTT
TRBV7-2	17	TRBJ2-2	NA	TRBD2	CASSVERLALYGGELFF	TGTGCCAGCAGCGTAGAGAGACTAGCCCTTTACGGCGGGGAGCTGTTTTTT
TRBV5-1	15	TRBJ2-5	NA	TRBD2	CASSWGQRGGETQYF	TGCGCCAGCAGCTGGGGGCAGCGGGGGGGAGAGACCCAGTACTTC
TRBV7-6	15	TRBJ2-2	NA	NA	CASSSSGESTGELFF	TGTGCCAGCAGTTCCTCCGGTGAGAGCACCGGGGAGCTGTTTTTT
TRBV21-1	18	TRBJ2-6	NA	NA	CASSKLTGAWAGANVLTF	TGTGCCAGCAGCAAACTCACAGGGGCCTGGGCGGGGGCCAACGTCCTGACTTTC
TRBV10-3	12	TRBJ1-4	NA	NA	CATRERNEKLFF	TGTGCCACCCGGGAGCGTAATGAAAAACTGTTTTTT
TRBV6-5	13	TRBJ1-1	NA	NA	CASNFRGNTEAFF	TGTGCCAGCAATTTCAGGGGGAACACTGAAGCTTTCTTT
TRBV4-3	15	TRBJ2-1	NA	NA	CASSQGPRRYNEQFF	TGCGCCAGCAGCCAAGGACCTAGGAGGTACAATGAGCAGTTCTTC
TRBV2	14	TRBJ2-5	NA	NA	CASPGSRGQETQYF	TGTGCCAGCCCTGGAAGCCGGGGCCAAGAGACCCAGTACTTC
TRBV7-6	17	TRBJ1-1	NA	TRBD1	CASSPYPGQGSNTEAFF	TGTGCCAGCAGCCCATACCCGGGACAGGGATCCAACACTGAAGCTTTCTTT
TRBV9	13	TRBJ2-1	NA	NA	CASSVGPYNEQFF	TGTGCCAGCAGCGTAGGTCCGTACAATGAGCAGTTCTTC
TRBV4-1	16	TRBJ1-2	NA	NA	CASSQDIRDSFYGYTF	TGCGCCAGCAGCCAAGATATCAGAGACAGCTTCTATGGCTACACCTTC
TRBV4-2	21	TRBJ1-1	NA	TRBD1	CASSQIPAGTGRYEINTEAFF	TGTGCCAGCAGCCAAATCCCTGCAGGGACAGGGCGCTACGAGATTAACACTGAAGCTTTCTTT
TRBV7-3	16	TRBJ1-2	few	NA	CASSPSRDTQNYGYTF	TGTGCCAGCAGCCCCTCGCGAGACACCCAGAACTATGGCTACACCTTC
TRBV15	14	TRBJ1-1	NA	NA	CAVQLPRQPAQAFF	TGTGCCGTTCAGCTCCCGAGACAGCCGGCTCAAGCTTTCTTT
TRBV5-5	14	TRBJ1-2	NA	NA	CASSPHRAQYGYTF	TGTGCCAGCAGCCCTCACAGGGCCCAATATGGCTACACCTTC
TRBV6-5	15	TRBJ1-2	NA	NA	CASRPPQGRSYGYTF	TGTGCCAGCAGACCCCCACAGGGAAGAAGCTATGGCTACACCTTC